The sequence of this T cell receptor (beta chain) was determined in a study of T-cell memory formation after mild COVID-19. Study observations and caveats: The authors did not confirm SARS-CoV-2 specificity of second-wave clones peaking day 37. Memory cells collected pre-infection included some clones that later responded, suggesting cross-reactive memory joined. Shrinking CD4+ clones were chiefly CM and EM; CD8+ ones were chiefly EMRA.

A note on this clonotype: Antigen: not known.

cDNA libraries for TCR alpha and TCR beta, carrying sample barcodes and UMIs, came from 5'RACE with constant-segment primers. TCRdb re-called the 5' RACE reads with MiXCR, one entry per CDR3 protein. This sample has roughly 510,000 distinct CDR3 sequences, with around 16% found just once. This CDR3 comprises 15 residues. J was trimmed by 7 bases and V by 8 bases; bases with no gene match: 8. Germline CDR1 and CDR2: ENHRY and SYGVKD. Sequences were obtained from PBMCs or a T cell subset sorted from them (not recorded which). The receptor was derived from an adult woman who had mild COVID-19 (a few samples of this study predate the infection). Cell type and time point are not known. The gene calls are TRBV10-3 and TRBJ2-1; 13 bases line up with TRBD2. CDR3 nucleotide sequence: TGTGCCATCGGACTAGCGGGGGCGCGTGAGAATGAGCAGTTCTTC. It translates to CAIGLAGARENEQFF.